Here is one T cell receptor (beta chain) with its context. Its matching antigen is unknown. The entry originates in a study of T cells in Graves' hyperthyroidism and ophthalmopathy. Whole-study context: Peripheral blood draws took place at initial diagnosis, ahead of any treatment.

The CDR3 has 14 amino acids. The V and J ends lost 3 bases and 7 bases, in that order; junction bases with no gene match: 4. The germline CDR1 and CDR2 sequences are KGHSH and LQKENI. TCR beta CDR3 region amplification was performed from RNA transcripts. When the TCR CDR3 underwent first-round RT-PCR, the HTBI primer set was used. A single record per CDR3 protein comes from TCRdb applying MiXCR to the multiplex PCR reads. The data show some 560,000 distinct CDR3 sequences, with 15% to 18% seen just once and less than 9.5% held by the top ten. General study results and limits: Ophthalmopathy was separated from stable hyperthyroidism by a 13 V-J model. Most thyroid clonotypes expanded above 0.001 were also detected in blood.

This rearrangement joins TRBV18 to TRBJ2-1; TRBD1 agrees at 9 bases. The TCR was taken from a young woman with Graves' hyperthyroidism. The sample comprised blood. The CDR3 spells CASSPGQGLNEQFF. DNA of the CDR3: TGTGCCAGCTCACCGGGACAGGGATTGAATGAGCAGTTCTTC. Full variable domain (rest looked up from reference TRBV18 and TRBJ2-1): NAGVMQNPRHLVRRRGQEARLRCSPMKGHSHVYWYRQLPEEGLKFMVYLQKENIIDESGMPKERFSAEFPKEGPSILRIQQVVRGDSAAYFCASSPGQGLNEQFFGPGTRLTVL.